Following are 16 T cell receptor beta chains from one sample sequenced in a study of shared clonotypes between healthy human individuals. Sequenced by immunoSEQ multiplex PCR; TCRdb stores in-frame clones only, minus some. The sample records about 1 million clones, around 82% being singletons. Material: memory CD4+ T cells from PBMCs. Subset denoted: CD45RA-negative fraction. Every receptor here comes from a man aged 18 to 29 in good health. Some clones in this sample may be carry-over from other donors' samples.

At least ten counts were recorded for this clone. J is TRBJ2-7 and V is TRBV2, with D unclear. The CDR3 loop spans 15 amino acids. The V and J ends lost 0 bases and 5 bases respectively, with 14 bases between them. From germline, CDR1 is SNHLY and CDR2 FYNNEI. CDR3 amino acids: CASSEAHPKGHEQYF. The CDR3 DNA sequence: TGTGCCAGCAGTGAAGCGCACCCTAAAGGGCACGAGCAGTACTTC.

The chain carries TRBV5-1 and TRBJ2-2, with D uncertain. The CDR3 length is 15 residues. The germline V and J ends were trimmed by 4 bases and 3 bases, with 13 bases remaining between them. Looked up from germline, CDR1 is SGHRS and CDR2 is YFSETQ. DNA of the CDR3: TGCGCCAGCAGCGTCTACGGGCCGGACACCGGGGAGCTGTTTTTT. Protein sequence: CASSVYGPDTGELFF.

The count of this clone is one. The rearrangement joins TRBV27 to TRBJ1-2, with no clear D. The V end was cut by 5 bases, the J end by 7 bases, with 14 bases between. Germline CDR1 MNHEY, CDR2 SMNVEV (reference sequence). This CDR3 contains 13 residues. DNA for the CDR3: TGTGCCAGCAGTCCGGGGAGGGTGGGTGGCTACACCTTC. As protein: CASSPGRVGGYTF.

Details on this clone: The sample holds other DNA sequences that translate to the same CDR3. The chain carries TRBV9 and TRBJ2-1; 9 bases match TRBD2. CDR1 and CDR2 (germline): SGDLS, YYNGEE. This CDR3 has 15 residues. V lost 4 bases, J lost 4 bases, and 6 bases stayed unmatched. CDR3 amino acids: CASSPRLAEYNEQFF. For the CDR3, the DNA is TGTGCCAGCAGCCCACGACTAGCGGAATACAATGAGCAGTTCTTC. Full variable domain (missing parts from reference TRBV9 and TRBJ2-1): DSGVTQTPKHLITATGQRVTLRCSPRSGDLSVYWYQQSLDQGLQFLIQYYNGEERAKGNILERFSAQQFPDLHSELNLSSLELGDSALYFCASSPRLAEYNEQFFGPGTRLTVL.

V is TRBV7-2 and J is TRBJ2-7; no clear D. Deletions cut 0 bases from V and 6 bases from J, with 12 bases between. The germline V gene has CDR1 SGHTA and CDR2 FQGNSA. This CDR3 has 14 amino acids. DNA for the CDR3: TGTGCCAGCAGCTTAGCGACCAGGCATCTCGAGCAGTACTTC. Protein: CASSLATRHLEQYF.

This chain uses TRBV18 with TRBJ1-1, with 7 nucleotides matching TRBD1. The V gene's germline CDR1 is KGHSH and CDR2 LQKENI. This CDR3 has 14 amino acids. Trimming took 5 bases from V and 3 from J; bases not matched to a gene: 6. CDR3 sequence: CASSETGRDTEAFF. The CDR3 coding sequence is TGTGCCAGCTCAGAGACAGGGAGGGACACTGAAGCTTTCTTT.

The CDR3 loop is CASSQGLAINTDTQYF. The CDR3 DNA sequence: TGTGCCAGCAGCCAAGGACTAGCGATAAACACAGATACGCAGTATTTT. The rearrangement joins TRBV14 to TRBJ2-3; 8 positions agree with TRBD2. The CDR3 has 16 amino acids. The germline CDR1 and CDR2 sequences are SGHDN and FVKESK. V lost 1 base, J lost 2 bases, and 5 bases stayed unmatched.

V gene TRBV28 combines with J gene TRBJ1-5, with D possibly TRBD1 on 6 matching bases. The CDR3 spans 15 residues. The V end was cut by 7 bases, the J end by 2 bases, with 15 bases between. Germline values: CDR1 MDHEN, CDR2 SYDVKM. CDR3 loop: CASNTQGGRNQPQHF. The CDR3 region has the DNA TGTGCCAGCAATACACAGGGTGGCCGCAATCAGCCCCAGCATTTT.

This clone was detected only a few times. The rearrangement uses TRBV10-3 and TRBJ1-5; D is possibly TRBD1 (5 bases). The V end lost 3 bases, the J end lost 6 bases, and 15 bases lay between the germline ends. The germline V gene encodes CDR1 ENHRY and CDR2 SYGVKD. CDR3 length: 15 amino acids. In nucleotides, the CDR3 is TGTGCCATCAGTGAAGGTGGGGGTACGGGTCAGCCCCAGCATTTT. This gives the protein CAISEGGGTGQPQHF.

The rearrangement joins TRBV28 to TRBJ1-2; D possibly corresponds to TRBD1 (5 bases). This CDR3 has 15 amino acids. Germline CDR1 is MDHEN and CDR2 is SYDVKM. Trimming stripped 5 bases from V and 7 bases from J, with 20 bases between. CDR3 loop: CASSPGDRIGGGYTF. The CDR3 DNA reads TGTGCCAGCAGTCCCGGTGACAGAATCGGCGGTGGCTACACCTTC.

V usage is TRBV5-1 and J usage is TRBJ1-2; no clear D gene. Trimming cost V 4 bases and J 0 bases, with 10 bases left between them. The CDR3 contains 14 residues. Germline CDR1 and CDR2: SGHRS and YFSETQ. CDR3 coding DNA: TGCGCCAGCAGCGAGTGGGTTACTAACTATGGCTACACCTTC. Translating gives CASSEWVTNYGYTF.

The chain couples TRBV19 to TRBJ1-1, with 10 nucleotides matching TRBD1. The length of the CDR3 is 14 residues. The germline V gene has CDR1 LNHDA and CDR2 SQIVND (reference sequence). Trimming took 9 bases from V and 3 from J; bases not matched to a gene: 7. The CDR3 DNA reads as TGTGCCAGGACAGGGGGCGAGCGGGACACTGAAGCTTTCTTT. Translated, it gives CARTGGERDTEAFF.

In DNA form, the CDR3 reads TGTGCCAGCAGTCCGACGGTCATCAGGGCCCAGCATTTT. Protein: CASSPTVIRAQHF. This chain links TRBV28 with TRBJ1-5; the D gene is possibly TRBD1 (5 bases). CDR1 MDHEN and CDR2 SYDVKM come from the germline V gene. V lost 5 bases and J 11 bases, leaving 16 bases between the germline ends. CDR3 size: 13 residues.

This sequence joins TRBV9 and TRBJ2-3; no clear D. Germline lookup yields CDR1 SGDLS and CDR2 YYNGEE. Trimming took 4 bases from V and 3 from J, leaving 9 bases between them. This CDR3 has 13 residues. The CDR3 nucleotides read TGTGCCAGCAGCTTAGACCAGACAGATACGCAGTATTTT. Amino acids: CASSLDQTDTQYF.

The chain's CDR3 is CASSVAVNSGNTIYF. CDR3 in DNA: TGTGCCAGCAGCGTAGCGGTGAACTCTGGAAACACCATATATTTT. This chain uses TRBV9 with TRBJ1-3, with no clear D. V was cut by 0 bases and J by 0 bases, with 7 bases left in between. This CDR3 has 15 amino acids. The germline CDR1 and CDR2 sequences are SGDLS and YYNGEE.

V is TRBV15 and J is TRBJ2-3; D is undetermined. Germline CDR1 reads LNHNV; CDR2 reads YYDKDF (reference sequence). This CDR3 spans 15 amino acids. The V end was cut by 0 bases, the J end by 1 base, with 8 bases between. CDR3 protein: CATSRDWQGTDTQYF. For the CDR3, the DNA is TGTGCCACCAGCAGAGATTGGCAGGGCACAGATACGCAGTATTTT.